A single sample gave rise to the 5 T cell receptor beta chains below, sequenced in a study of T cells in Graves' hyperthyroidism and ophthalmopathy (dated by TCRdb to about 2019). Receptor libraries were prepared by multiplex PCR. Sequencing was carried out with an Illumina HiSeq 2000. Amplification of TCR beta CDR3 regions was carried out from RNA transcripts. The first round of RT-PCR for the TCR CDR3 was performed with the HTBI primer set and the Qiagen OneStep RT-PCR kit. Clones were called with MiXCR by TCRdb after fastp trimmed the public reads at Q25, and only in-frame beta chains were retained. Identical CDR3 proteins give one entry, which carries the most common genes and DNA. The sample records about 460,000 distinct CDR3 sequences, around a fifth of which are singletons. The biggest ten clones account for roughly 49% of the sample. Sequenced sample: blood. The receptors shown here come from a woman in her 70s with Graves' ophthalmopathy.

Notes on this clonotype: One end of the junction is discordant with germline, which a read error may explain. The chain carries TRBV11-3 and TRBJ2-2, with D perhaps matching TRBD2 (6 bases). Germline assignment: CDR1 SGHNT and CDR2 YENEEA. CDR3 size: 14 residues. CDR3 coding DNA: TGTGCCAACAGCCCAGCGGGCGTAACCGGGGAGCTGTTTTTT. It specifies CANSPAGVTGELFF. Based on the CDR3 plus reference TRBV11-3 and TRBJ2-2, the full variable domain is EAGVVQSPRYKIIEKKQPVAFWCNPISGHNTLYWYLQNLGQGPELLIRYENEEAVDDSQLPKDRFSAERLKGVDSTLKIQPAELGDSAVYLCANSPAGVTGELFFGEGSRLTVL.

This clonotype was counted a few times. The CDR3 DNA reads TGTGCCAGTAGTATCGTTGGGAGGATCGACACAGATACGCAGTATTTT. This sequence encodes CASSIVGRIDTDTQYF. The V and J genes are TRBV19 and TRBJ2-3; weak D call: TRBD2 (6 bases). The germline CDR1 and CDR2 sequences are LNHDA and SQIVND (reference sequence). The CDR3 covers 16 residues. The V and J ends lost 3 bases and 2 bases respectively, with 15 bases between them.

This clonotype was seen a handful of times. This sequence joins TRBV27 and TRBJ2-6, with D unresolved. The CDR3 spans 17 residues. CDR1 MNHEY and CDR2 SMNVEV come from the germline V gene (reference sequence). V gave up 1 base and J gave up 0 bases, with 10 bases separating them. The DNA for the CDR3 is TGTGCCAGCAGTTTATTTTTCTCGTACTCTGGGGCCAACGTCCTGACTTTC. It codes for CASSLFFSYSGANVLTF.

This clonotype was seen only a few times. The V and J genes are TRBV25-1 and TRBJ1-1, with no clear D. This CDR3 comprises 12 residues. V lost 1 base to trimming and J lost 7 bases, with 7 bases between them. The germline V gene has CDR1 MGHDK and CDR2 SYGVNS. The CDR3 coding sequence is TGTGCCAGCAGTGAATTGGAATTTGAAGCTTTCTTT. This gives the protein CASSELEFEAFF. Filled out from reference TRBV25-1 and TRBJ1-1, the complete variable domain reads EADIYQTPRYLVIGTGKKITLECSQTMGHDKMYWYQQDPGMELHLIHYSYGVNSTEKGDLSSESTVSRIRTEHFPLTLESARPSHTSQYLCASSELEFEAFFGQGTRLTVV.

In this sample, this clonotype turned up many times. This chain links TRBV3-1 with TRBJ2-1, with TRBD1 matching 8 bases. The V gene's germline CDR1 is LGHDT and CDR2 YNNKEL (reference sequence). The CDR3 is made up of 15 amino acids. The J segment lost 4 bases and the V segment lost 3 bases, leaving 5 bases of the junction unmatched. The CDR3 protein is CASSHSGTGYNEQFF. The CDR3 DNA reads TGTGCCAGCAGCCATTCCGGGACAGGATACAATGAGCAGTTCTTC.